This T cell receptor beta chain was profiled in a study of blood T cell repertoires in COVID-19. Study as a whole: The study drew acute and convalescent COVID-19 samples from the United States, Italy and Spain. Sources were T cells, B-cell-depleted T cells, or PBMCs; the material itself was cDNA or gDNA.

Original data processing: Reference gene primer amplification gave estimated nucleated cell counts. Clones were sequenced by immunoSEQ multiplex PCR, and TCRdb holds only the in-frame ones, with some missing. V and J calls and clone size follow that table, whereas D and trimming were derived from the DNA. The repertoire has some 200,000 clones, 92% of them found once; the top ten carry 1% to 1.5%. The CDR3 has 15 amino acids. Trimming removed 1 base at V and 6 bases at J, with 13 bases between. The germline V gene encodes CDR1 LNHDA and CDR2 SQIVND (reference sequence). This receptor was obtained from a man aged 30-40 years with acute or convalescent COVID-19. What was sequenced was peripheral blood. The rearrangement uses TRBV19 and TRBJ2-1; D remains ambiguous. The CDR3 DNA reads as TGTGCCAGTAGTATAGGGCCAGCGAAAATCAATGAGCAGTTCTTC. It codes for CASSIGPAKINEQFF. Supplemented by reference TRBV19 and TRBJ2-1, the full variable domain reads DGGITQSPKYLFRKEGQNVTLSCEQNLNHDAMYWYRQDPGQGLRLIYYSQIVNDFQKGDIAEGYSVSREKKESFPLTVTSAQKNPTAFYLCASSIGPAKINEQFFGPGTRLTVL.